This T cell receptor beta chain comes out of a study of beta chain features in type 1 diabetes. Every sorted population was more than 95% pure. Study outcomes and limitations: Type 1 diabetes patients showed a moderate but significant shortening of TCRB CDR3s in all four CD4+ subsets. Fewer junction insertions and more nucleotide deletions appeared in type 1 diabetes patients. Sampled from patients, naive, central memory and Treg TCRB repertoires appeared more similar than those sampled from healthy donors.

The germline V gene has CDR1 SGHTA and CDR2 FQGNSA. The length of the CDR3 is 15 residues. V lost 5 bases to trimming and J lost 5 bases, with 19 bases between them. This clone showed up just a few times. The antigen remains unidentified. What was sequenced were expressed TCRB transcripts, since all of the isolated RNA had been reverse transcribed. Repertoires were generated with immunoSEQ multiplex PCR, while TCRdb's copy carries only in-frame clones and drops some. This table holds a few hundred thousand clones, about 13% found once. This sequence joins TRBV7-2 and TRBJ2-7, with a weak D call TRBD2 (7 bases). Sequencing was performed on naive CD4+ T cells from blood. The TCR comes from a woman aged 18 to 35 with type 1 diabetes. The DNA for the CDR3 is TGTGCCAGCAGCCCCTTGGGAGGGGGTAGGAACGAGCAGTACTTC. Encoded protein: CASSPLGGGRNEQYF.